This T cell receptor beta chain was sequenced in a study of CXCR3-negative and CXCR3-positive naive CD8 T cells. Study-wide background: Per-library TRB read counts averaged about 1.5 +/- 0.3 million, adding up to 130 million to 150 million in total.

Germline V lookup: CDR1 MNHNY, CDR2 SVGAGI (reference sequence). The CDR3 has 15 amino acids. Study-level results: Researchers reported similar TRBV-TRBJ usage in naive CXCR3-negative and CXCR3-positive cells, though memory differed. TRB CDR3 properties indicated TCR strength, while surface CD5 was similar across naive subsets. Diversity ran similarly high across both naive subsets but far lower in memory CD8+ cells.

Researchers prepared the TRB cDNA libraries using 5' RACE with UMI labels. Reprocessing the 5' RACE reads, TCRdb reports a single entry for every CDR3 protein and omits DNA. The sample table sets out approximately 53,000 distinct CDR3 sequences. Regarding this clonotype: Antigen specificity is unknown.

This TCR came from a human donor in good health. Some clones in this sample may be carry-over from other donors' samples. Input material: memory CD8+ T cells from blood. J is TRBJ2-7 and V is TRBV6-6; TCRdb calls TRBD2, which cannot be checked without DNA. The CDR3 protein is CASSYSWGGGYEQYF.